The sequence of this T cell receptor (beta chain) was determined in a study of blood T cell repertoires in COVID-19. Method: immunoSEQ multiplex PCR; TCRdb's copy keeps in-frame clones and lacks some. The sample carries some 200,000 clones, 65% to 90% recorded once. This CDR3 has 17 residues. Looked up from germline, CDR1 is MNHEY and CDR2 is SVGEGT. With 0 bases clipped from V and 1 base from J, the junction kept 4 bases outside the gene matches. The sequence was obtained from a woman aged 60-75 years with acute COVID-19. The chain carries TRBV6-2 or TRBV6-3 and TRBJ1-3, with 9 bases identical to TRBD1. Sequenced: PBMCs or T cells enriched from blood (not recorded which). The CDR3 here is CASSYSTGGMSGNTIYF. CDR3 coding DNA: TGTGCCAGCAGTTACTCGACAGGGGGAATGTCTGGAAACACCATATATTTT.